This TCR beta chain was found in a study of T cell responses to AZD1222 COVID-19 vaccine. Study-wide findings and caveats: Mapped onto spike, vaccine-associated CD4 TCRs spanned it and were dominant at 160-218 and 743-854. Baseline seropositives among AZD1222 recipients totaled only five or six. Two AZD1222 doses significantly raised spike-specific TCR breadth and depth over controls.

Germline values: CDR1 SEHNR, CDR2 FQNEAQ (reference sequence). V shed 4 bases and J shed 4 bases, with 7 bases lying between them. CDR3 length equals 12 residues. Points on this clone: Antigen unknown.

Clones were sequenced by immunoSEQ multiplex PCR, and TCRdb holds only the in-frame ones, with some missing. The table shows about 130,000 clones, with around 94% occurring only once. The chain employs TRBV7-9 and TRBJ1-2; D ambiguous. The sequence was obtained from an adult in good health. This specimen was peripheral blood, taken on day 0 of AZD1222 vaccination. CDR3: CASSSGPYGYTF. Written as DNA, the CDR3 is TGTGCCAGCAGCTCAGGTCCCTATGGCTACACCTTC.